This T cell receptor (beta chain) was recorded in a study of regulatory T cells in long-lasting Graves disease. The time point was: newly diagnosed GD, antithyroid drugs for less than 3 months. Preparation of the TCR library used RNA extracted from PBMCs. V was cut by 0 bases and J by 2 bases, with 14 bases left in between. Germline V gene lookup returns CDR1 ENHRY and CDR2 SYGVKD. The CDR3 runs to 16 residues. This clonotype has more than one count but fewer than ten. With iRepertoire HTBI primers and Arm-PCR of CDR3 regions, TCR beta libraries were built. TCRdb itself ran the multiplex PCR reads through MiXCR, one entry per CDR3 protein. Counted here are 560,000 or so distinct CDR3 sequences, about 15% occurring once; the ten biggest clones make up more than 10%. The data were also submitted as part of a second study, on T cells in Graves' hyperthyroidism and ophthalmopathy.

This TCR derives from a man younger than 30 with Graves disease. The material sequenced was peripheral blood mononuclear cells (PBMCs), taken at new diagnosis, from a patient treated with antithyroid drugs. The V call is TRBV10-3, the J call TRBJ2-7, with D perhaps matching TRBD1 or TRBD2 (6 bases each). The CDR3 DNA is TGTGCCATCAGTGAGTCCGGCGGGACATCTGCCTACGAGCAGTACTTC. As protein: CAISESGGTSAYEQYF.